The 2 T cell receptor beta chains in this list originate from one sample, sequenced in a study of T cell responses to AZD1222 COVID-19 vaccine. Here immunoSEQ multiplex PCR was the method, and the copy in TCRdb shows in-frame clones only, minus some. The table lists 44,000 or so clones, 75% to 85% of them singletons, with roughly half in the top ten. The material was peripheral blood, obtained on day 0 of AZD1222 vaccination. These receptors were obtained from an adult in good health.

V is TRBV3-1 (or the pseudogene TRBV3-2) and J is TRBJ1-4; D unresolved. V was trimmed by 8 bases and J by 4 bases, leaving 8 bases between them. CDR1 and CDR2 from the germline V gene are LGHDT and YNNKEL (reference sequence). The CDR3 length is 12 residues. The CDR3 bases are TGTGCCAGCTCTATAAGTAATGAAAAACTGTTTTTT. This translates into CASSISNEKLFF.

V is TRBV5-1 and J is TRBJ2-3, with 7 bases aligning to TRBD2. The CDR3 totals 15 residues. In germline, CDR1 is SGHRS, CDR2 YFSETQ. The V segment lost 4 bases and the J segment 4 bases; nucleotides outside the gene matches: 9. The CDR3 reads CASSRVAGVPDTQYF. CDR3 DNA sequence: TGCGCCAGCAGCCGGGTGGCGGGAGTCCCAGATACGCAGTATTTT.